Sequencing of this T cell receptor (beta chain) was carried out in a study of T cell responses to AZD1222 COVID-19 vaccine (TCRdb year 2021). For context, the study as a whole: AZD1222 recipients whose second dose came at about 4 weeks and those whose second dose came at about 12 weeks were combined into one group, since spike-specific TCR depth and breadth did not differ between the two schedules. TCR sequencing was performed for roughly 250 trial participants, of whom about 200 were given two doses of AZD1222 and 26 were given two doses of MenACWY control vaccine. Trial participants were enrolled into age subgroups of 18-55, 56-69 and 70-plus years, which contained roughly 150, 30 and 60 TCR-sequenced participants, respectively.

Worth noting for this clone: Its antigen is unknown. Base qualities are missing; no much larger clone stands one base away.

In the paper's terms, the time point label means: baseline before first vaccination. Vaccinee samples were obtained from the UK trials COV001 and COV002, which included a single-blind randomized controlled phase 2/3 trial of AZD1222 (ChAdOx1 nCoV-19) in healthy adults. Trial participant PBMC samples were collected at day 0 and day 28 after the second dose for TCRbeta chain sequencing. The CDR3 regions of human TCRbeta chains were analyzed by immunosequencing. The authors processed their data as follows. TCRs in the repertoires were compared against a reference library of SARS-CoV-2-specific TCRs that had been generated with the MIRA antigen-specificity platform. Breadth meant the fraction of unique TCRs that were SARS-CoV-2-associated, whereas depth meant the fraction of total T cells that were SARS-CoV-2-associated. Using the MIRA data, each spike-specific TCR was assigned both to the spike region to which the TCR was reactive and to a CD4 or CD8 class. Log10-transformed breadth and depth values were compared by one-way ANOVA with Sidak's multiple comparisons tests. TCRdb obtained this table from immuneACCESS and retained in-frame rearrangements with V and J assigned. These tables miss some clones; where compared with another copy, unresolved V genes account for less than half of the shortfall, and the remainder is unexplained. V and J calls and clone size are those listed in that table; D and trimming were worked out from the DNA. The sample includes around 150,000 clones, with just over 90% observed a single time. The top ten clonotypes cover around 3.6% of the sample.

Points the paper makes about the study in general: Most participants were white British and females outnumbered males, and the authors suggested that clonal diversity may have been underestimated. CD4 TCRs associated with the vaccine covered the entire spike protein, and the dominant responses were in regions 160-218 and 743-854. Because no samples from the day 14 peak response were available, repertoires could be characterized only after the peak T cell response. Reportedly, almost half of the unique spike-specific TCRs recognized epitopes lying outside the regions that are mutated in the B.1.351 and B.1.1.7 variants. Spike-specific TCR breadth and depth rose significantly after two AZD1222 doses compared with day 0 and with MenACWY recipients. Conclusions about previously exposed vaccinees were limited because only six AZD1222 recipients were SARS-CoV-2 seropositive at baseline. In the small 56-69-year group, the increase in depth fell short of significance, most likely because of low power.

The sequence derives from an adult in good health. Sample: peripheral blood, taken on day 0 of AZD1222 vaccination.

The CDR3 region: CASGSSGRILKDGYTF. The nucleotide sequence reads TGTGCTAGTGGTTCTTCTGGACGGATCCTAAAGGATGGCTACACCTTC. Recombination joined TRBV12-5 with TRBJ1-2, with no confidently assigned D gene. The CDR3 holds 16 amino acids from the cysteine to the phenylalanine. Solely the CDR3 DNA is kept, with 48 bases framed from the first base. V lost 4 bases and J lost 6 bases; the stretch between them is 21 bases long. CDR1 LGHNT and CDR2 FRNRAP are derived from the germline V gene.